The 5 T cell receptor beta chains given below trace back to one sample, sequenced in a study of blood T cell repertoires in COVID-19. Libraries were prepared by immunoSEQ multiplex PCR; TCRdb keeps only in-frame clonotypes and omits some of them. The top ten clones hold approximately 19% of a sample with about 75,000 clones, 70% to 90% of them seen once. The specimen sequenced was peripheral blood. Receptors were obtained from a human donor in a cohort sampled during active COVID-19.

J is TRBJ1-3 and V is TRBV2; D is possibly TRBD1 (5 bases). Trimming shortened V by 3 bases and J by 2 bases, and 8 bases separated the two germline ends. Germline V gene lookup returns CDR1 SNHLY and CDR2 FYNNEI. The CDR3 sequence is 14 residues long. DNA for the CDR3: TGTGCCAGCAGTGATTGGACAACTGGAAACACCATATATTTT. It translates to CASSDWTTGNTIYF.

The chain carries TRBV12-3 or TRBV12-4 and TRBJ1-4; the D gene is possibly TRBD1 (5 bases). The CDR3 runs 12 residues. V was shortened by 3 bases and J by 14 bases, with 13 bases between the two germline ends. The CDR3 spells CASSFWTSSLFF. In DNA, the CDR3 is TGTGCCAGCAGTTTTTGGACAAGTTCTCTGTTTTTT.

The chain joins TRBV24-1 to TRBJ2-2, with D tentatively TRBD2 (5 bases). V was trimmed by 9 bases and J by 0 bases, leaving 16 bases between them. Germline V gene lookup returns CDR1 KGHDR and CDR2 SFDVKD. This CDR3 has 16 residues. The CDR3 DNA reads TGTGCCACCTCCCAACTCGGAGGAGCGAACACCGGGGAGCTGTTTTTT. Encoded protein: CATSQLGGANTGELFF.

The chain recombines TRBV2 with TRBJ2-7; possible D gene TRBD2, 5 bases. The germline V gene has CDR1 SNHLY and CDR2 FYNNEI. The CDR3 consists of 15 residues. V was clipped by 5 bases and J by 4 bases, with 18 bases between them. The CDR3 region is CASSFGPRGAYEQYF. In DNA form, the CDR3 reads TGTGCCAGCAGTTTTGGCCCCCGGGGTGCGTACGAGCAGTACTTC. Full variable domain (rest looked up from reference TRBV2 and TRBJ2-7): EPEVTQTPSHQVTQMGQEVILRCVPISNHLYFYWYRQILGQKVEFLVSFYNNEISEKSEIFDDQFSVERPDGSNFTLKIRSTKLEDSAMYFCASSFGPRGAYEQYFGPGTRLTVT.

This clone turned up a few times. The rearrangement links TRBV5-1 to TRBJ2-2; a possible D gene is TRBD1 (5 bases). V lost 2 bases and J lost 2, with 7 bases in between. This CDR3 contains 14 residues. Per germline, CDR1 SGHRS and CDR2 YFSETQ. The CDR3 DNA reads TGCGCCAGCAGCTTTCAGGGAAACACCGGGGAGCTGTTTTTT. This codes for CASSFQGNTGELFF.